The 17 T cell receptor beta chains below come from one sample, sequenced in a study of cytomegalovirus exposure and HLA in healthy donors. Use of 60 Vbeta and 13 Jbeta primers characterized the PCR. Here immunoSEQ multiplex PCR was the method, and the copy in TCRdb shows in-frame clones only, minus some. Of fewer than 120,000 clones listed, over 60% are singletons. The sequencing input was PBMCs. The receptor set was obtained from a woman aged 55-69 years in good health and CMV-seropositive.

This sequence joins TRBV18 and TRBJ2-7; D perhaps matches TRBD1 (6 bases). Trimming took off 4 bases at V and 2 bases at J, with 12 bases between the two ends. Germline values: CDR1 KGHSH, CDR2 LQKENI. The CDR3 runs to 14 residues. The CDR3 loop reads CASSQDRRTYEQYF. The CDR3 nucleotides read TGTGCCAGCTCACAGGACAGAAGGACCTACGAGCAGTACTTC.

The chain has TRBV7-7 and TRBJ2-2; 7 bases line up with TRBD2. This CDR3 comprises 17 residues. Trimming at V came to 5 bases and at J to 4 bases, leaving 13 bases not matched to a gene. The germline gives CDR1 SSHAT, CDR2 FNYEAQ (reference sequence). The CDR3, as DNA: TGTGCCAGCAGCCCCCGGTGGGCGGGAGATGGCACCGGGGAGCTGTTTTTT. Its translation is CASSPRWAGDGTGELFF.

The CDR3 sequence: CASSLAGGLYNEQFF. The DNA for the CDR3 is TGTGCCAGCAGTCTAGCGGGAGGACTATACAATGAGCAGTTCTTC. The gene calls are TRBV2 and TRBJ2-1, with 11 bases that match TRBD2. The junction had 4 bases not matched to a gene; V was cut back by 5 bases and J by 4 bases. The CDR3 sequence is 15 residues long. CDR1 and CDR2 (germline): SNHLY, FYNNEI.

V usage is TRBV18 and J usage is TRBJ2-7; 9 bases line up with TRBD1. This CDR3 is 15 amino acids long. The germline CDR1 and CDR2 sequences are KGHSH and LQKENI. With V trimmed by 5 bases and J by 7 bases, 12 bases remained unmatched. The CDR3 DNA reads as TGTGCCAGCTCATCATCCGAACAGGGGGCAGGAGAGCAGTACTTC. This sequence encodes CASSSSEQGAGEQYF.

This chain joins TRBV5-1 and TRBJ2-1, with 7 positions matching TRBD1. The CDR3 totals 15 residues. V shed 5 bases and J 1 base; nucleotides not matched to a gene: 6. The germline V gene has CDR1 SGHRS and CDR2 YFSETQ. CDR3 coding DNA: TGCGCCAGCAGGCAAGGGACAGAATCCTACAATGAGCAGTTCTTC. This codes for CASRQGTESYNEQFF.

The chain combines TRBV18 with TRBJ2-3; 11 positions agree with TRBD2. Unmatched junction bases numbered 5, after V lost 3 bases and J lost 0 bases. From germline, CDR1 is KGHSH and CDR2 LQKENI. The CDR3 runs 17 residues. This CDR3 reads CASSPRLAGSSTDTQYF. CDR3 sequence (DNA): TGTGCCAGCTCACCTAGACTAGCGGGGTCTAGCACAGATACGCAGTATTTT. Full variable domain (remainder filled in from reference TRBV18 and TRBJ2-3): NAGVMQNPRHLVRRRGQEARLRCSPMKGHSHVYWYRQLPEEGLKFMVYLQKENIIDESGMPKERFSAEFPKEGPSILRIQQVVRGDSAAYFCASSPRLAGSSTDTQYFGPGTRLTVL.

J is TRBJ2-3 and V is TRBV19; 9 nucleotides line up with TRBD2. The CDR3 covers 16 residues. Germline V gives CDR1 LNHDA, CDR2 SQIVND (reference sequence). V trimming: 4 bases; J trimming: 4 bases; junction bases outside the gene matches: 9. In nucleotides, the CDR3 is TGTGCCAGTAGTAGCTTAGCGGGAGTAAGTGCAGATACGCAGTATTTT. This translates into CASSSLAGVSADTQYF. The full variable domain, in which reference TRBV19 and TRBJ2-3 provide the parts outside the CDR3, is DGGITQSPKYLFRKEGQNVTLSCEQNLNHDAMYWYRQDPGQGLRLIYYSQIVNDFQKGDIAEGYSVSREKKESFPLTVTSAQKNPTAFYLCASSSLAGVSADTQYFGPGTRLTVL.

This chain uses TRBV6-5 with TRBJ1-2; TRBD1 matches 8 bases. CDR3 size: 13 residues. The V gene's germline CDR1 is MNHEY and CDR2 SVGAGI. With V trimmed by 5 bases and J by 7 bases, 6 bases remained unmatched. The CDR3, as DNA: TGTGCCAGCAGTCTGGGACAGGCGGGTGGCTACACCTTC. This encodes CASSLGQAGGYTF.

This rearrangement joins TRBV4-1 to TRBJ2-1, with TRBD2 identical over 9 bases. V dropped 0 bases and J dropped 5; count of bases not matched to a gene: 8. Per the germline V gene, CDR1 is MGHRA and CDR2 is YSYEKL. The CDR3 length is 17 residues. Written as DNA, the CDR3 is TGCGCCAGCAGCCAAGATCAGTCCAGCGGGGGGAACAATGAGCAGTTCTTC. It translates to CASSQDQSSGGNNEQFF.

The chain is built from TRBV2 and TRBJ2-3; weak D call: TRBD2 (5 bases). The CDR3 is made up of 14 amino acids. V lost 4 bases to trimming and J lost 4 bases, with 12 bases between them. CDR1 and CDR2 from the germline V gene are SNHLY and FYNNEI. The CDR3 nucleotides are TGTGCCAGCAGTGGCCTTGGGAGCTCAGATACGCAGTATTTT. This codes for CASSGLGSSDTQYF. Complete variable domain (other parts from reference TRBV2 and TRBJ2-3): EPEVTQTPSHQVTQMGQEVILRCVPISNHLYFYWYRQILGQKVEFLVSFYNNEISEKSEIFDDQFSVERPDGSNFTLKIRSTKLEDSAMYFCASSGLGSSDTQYFGPGTRLTVL.

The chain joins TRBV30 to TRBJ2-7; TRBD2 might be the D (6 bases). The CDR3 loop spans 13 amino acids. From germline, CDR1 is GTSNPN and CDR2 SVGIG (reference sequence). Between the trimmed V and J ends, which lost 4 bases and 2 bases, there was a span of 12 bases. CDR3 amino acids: CAWTPGEAYEQYF. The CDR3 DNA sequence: TGTGCCTGGACTCCGGGGGAAGCCTACGAGCAGTACTTC.

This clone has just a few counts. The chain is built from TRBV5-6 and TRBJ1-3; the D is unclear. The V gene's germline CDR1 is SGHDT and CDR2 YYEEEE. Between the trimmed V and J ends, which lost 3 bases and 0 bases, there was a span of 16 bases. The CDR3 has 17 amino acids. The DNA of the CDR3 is TGTGCCAGCAGCTCTCGCCCGTTCTGGAGCTCTGGAAACACCATATATTTT. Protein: CASSSRPFWSSGNTIYF.

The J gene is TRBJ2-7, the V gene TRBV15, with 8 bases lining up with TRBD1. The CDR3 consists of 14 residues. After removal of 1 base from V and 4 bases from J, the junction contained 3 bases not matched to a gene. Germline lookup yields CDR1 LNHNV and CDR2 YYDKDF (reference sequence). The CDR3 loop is CATSRGTGTYEQYF. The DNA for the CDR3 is TGTGCCACCAGCAGAGGGACAGGGACATACGAGCAGTACTTC.

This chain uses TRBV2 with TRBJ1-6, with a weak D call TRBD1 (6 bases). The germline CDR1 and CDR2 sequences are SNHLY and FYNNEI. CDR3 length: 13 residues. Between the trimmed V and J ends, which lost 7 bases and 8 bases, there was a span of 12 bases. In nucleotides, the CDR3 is TGTGCCAGCAACTTGGACAGCGATTCACCCCTCCACTTT. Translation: CASNLDSDSPLHF.

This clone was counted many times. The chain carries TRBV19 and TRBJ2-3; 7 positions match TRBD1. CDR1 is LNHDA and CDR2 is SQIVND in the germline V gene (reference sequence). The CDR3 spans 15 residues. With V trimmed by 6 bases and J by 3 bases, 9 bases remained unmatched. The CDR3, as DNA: TGTGCCAGTAGCTCACAGGGGTTCGGGACAGATACGCAGTATTTT. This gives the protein CASSSQGFGTDTQYF.

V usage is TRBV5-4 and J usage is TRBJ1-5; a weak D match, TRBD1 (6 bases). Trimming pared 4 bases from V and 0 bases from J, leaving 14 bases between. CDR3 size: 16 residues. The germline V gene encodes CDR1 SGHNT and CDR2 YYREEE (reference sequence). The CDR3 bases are TGTGCCAGCAGCACCTGGACAGTTTCTAGCAATCAGCCCCAGCATTTT. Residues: CASSTWTVSSNQPQHF.

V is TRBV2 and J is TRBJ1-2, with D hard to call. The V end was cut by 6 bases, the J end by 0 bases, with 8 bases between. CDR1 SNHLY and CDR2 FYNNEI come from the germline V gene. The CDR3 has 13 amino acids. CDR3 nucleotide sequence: TGTGCCAGCAGGGAACAAACTAACTATGGCTACACCTTC. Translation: CASREQTNYGYTF.